The source of this T cell receptor (beta chain) is a study of CXCR3-negative and CXCR3-positive naive CD8 T cells. At the level of the study: TRB reads totalled about 135 million, about 1.5 +/- 0.3 million per library. Study findings and constraints: Whereas both naive subsets had comparably high diversity, memory CD8+ cells had much lower diversity. More hydrophobic TRB CDR3s were found in CXCR3-positive naive cells than in CXCR3-negative naive cells.

The germline CDR1 and CDR2 sequences are MDHEN and SYDVKM. There are 16 residues in the CDR3. The naive CD8+ gate required CD45RO-CCR7+CD27+CD95- phenotype. The libraries of TRB cDNA were prepared using 5' RACE with UMI labels. Using the 5' RACE reads, TCRdb records one entry per CDR3 protein without DNA. The data include some 140,000 distinct CDR3 sequences; the top ten clones carry 0.45% to 0.55%. With regard to this clonotype: The antigen is undetermined.

Sequencing was carried out using naive CXCR3+ CD8+ T cells from blood. Subset given: CD45RO-CCR7+CD27+CD95- naive CD8+ T cells expressing CXCR3 (TNR3+). This TCR was sampled from a human donor in good health. Some clones in this sample may be carry-over from other donors' samples. The chain couples TRBV28 to TRBJ2-3; TCRdb outputs TRBD2, but without DNA this stays unchecked. The CDR3 sequence is CASSLLTSGISDTQYF.